This T cell receptor (beta chain) appears in the sequencing data of a study of blood T cell repertoires in COVID-19. Study context: COVID-19 samples, acute and convalescent, were from the United States, Italy and Spain. Sources were T cells, B-cell-depleted T cells, or PBMCs; the material itself was cDNA or gDNA.

The V gene end was trimmed by 3 bases and the J gene end by 7 bases; junction bases not matched to a gene: 6. This CDR3 spans 15 amino acids. Germline lookup yields CDR1 MGHRA and CDR2 YSYEKL. Study processing details: Estimates of nucleated cell counts were drawn from the amplification of reference gene primers. Only in-frame clones appear in the TCRdb table, and some are missing; sequencing was by immunoSEQ multiplex PCR. The V and J calls and the clone size are those of that table, but D and trimming were determined from the DNA. The sample carries more than 95,000 clones, about four fifths recorded once.

V gene TRBV4-1 combines with J gene TRBJ2-4, with 10 bases identical to TRBD2. The clonotype originates from a man older than 75 with acute or convalescent COVID-19. The sequenced material came from peripheral blood. CDR3 nucleotides: TGCGCCAGCAGCCAGGCTAGCGGGAGTTGGAACATTCAGTACTTC. Encoded protein: CASSQASGSWNIQYF.